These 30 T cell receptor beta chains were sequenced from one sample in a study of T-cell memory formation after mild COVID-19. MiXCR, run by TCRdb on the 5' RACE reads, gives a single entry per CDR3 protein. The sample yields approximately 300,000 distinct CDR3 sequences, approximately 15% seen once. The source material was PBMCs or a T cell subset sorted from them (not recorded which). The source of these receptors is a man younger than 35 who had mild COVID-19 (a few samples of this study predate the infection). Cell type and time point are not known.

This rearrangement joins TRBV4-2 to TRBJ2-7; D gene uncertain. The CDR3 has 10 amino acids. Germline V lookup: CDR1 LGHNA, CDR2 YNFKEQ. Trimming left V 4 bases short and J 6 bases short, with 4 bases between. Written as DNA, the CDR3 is TGTGCCAGCAGCCCCGTCGAGCAGTACGTC. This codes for CASSPVEQYV.

The chain's CDR3 is CASSQDQGAYSYNEQFF. The DNA for the CDR3 is TGCGCCAGCAGCCAAGATCAGGGGGCCTACTCCTACAATGAGCAGTTCTTC. The J gene is TRBJ2-1, the V gene TRBV4-3; 8 nucleotides line up with TRBD1. The CDR3 totals 17 residues. The V and J ends lost 0 bases and 0 bases, in that order; junction bases with no gene match: 4. Germline V CDR1 and CDR2: LGHNA, YSLEER.

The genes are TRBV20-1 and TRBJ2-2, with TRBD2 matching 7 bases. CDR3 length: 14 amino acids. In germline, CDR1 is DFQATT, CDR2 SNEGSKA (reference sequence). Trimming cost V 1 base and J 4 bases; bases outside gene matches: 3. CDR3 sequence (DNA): TGCAGTGCTAGAGCTCCGGGGGGCACCGGGGAGCTGTTTTTT. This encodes CSARAPGGTGELFF.

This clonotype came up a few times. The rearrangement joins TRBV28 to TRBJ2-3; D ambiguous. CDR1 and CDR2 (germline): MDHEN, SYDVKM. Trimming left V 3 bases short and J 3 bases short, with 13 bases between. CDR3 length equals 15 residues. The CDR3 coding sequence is TGTGCCAGCAGTTTCCTTCATGACAATACAGATACGCAGTATTTT. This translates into CASSFLHDNTDTQYF.

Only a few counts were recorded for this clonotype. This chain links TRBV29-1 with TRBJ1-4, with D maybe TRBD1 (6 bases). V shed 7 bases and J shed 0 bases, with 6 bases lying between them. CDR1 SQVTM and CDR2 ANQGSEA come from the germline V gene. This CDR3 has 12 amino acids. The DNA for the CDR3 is TGCAGCGCAGGGGCAACTAATGAAAAACTGTTTTTT. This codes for CSAGATNEKLFF.

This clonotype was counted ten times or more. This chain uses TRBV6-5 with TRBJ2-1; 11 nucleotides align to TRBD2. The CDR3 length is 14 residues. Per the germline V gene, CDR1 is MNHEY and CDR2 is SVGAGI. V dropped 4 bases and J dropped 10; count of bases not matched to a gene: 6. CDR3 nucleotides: TGTGCCAGCAGTTTTAGCGGGGGGGCTTTAGAGCAGTTCTTC. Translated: CASSFSGGALEQFF.

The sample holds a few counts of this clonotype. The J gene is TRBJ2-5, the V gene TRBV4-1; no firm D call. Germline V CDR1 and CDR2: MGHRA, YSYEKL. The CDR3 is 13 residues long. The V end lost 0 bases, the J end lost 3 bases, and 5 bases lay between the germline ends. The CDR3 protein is CASSQEPEETQYF. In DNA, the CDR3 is TGCGCCAGCAGCCAAGAACCCGAAGAGACCCAGTACTTC.

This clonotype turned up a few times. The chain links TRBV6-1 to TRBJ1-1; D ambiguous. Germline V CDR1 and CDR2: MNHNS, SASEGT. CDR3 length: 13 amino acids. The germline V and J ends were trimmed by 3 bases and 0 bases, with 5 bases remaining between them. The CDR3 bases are TGTGCCAGCAGTGACACGGTGAACACTGAAGCTTTCTTT. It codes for CASSDTVNTEAFF.

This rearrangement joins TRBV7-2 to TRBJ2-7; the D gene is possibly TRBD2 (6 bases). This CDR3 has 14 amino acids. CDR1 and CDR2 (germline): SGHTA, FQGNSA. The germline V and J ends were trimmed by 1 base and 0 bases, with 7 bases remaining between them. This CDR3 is CASSLGGLSYEQYF. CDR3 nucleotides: TGTGCCAGCAGCTTAGGGGGACTCTCCTACGAGCAGTACTTC.

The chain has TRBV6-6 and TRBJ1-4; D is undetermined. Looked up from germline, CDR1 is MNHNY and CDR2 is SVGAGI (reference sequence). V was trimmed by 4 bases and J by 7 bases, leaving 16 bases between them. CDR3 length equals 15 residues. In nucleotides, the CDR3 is TGTGCCAGCAGTTTACCCGGGCGCGGCGGTGAAAAACTGTTTTTT. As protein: CASSLPGRGGEKLFF.

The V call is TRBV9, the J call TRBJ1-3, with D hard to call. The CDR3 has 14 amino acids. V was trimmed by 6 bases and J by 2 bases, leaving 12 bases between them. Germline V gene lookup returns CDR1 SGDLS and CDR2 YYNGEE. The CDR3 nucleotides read TGTGCCAGCAACACTGCGGGGACTGGAAACACCATATATTTT. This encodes CASNTAGTGNTIYF.

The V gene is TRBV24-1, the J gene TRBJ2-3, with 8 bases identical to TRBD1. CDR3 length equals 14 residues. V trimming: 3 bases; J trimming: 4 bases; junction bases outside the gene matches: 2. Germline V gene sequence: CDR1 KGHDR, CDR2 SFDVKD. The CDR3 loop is CATSDRTGPDTQYF. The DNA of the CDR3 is TGTGCCACCAGTGATCGGACAGGGCCAGATACGCAGTATTTT.

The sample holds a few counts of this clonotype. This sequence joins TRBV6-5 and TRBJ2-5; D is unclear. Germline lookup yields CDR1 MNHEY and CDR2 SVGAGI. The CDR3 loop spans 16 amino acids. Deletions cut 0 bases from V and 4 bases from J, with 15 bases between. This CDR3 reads CASSYSVPRSGETQYF. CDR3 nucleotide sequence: TGTGCCAGCAGTTACTCGGTTCCCCGGAGTGGAGAGACCCAGTACTTC.

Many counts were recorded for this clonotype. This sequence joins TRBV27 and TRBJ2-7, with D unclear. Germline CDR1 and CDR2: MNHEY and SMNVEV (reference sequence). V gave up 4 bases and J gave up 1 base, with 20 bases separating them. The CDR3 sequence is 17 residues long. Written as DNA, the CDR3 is TGTGCCAGCAGTTCCACCCTCCGAACGGGCGTATCCTACGAGCAGTACTTC. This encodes CASSSTLRTGVSYEQYF.

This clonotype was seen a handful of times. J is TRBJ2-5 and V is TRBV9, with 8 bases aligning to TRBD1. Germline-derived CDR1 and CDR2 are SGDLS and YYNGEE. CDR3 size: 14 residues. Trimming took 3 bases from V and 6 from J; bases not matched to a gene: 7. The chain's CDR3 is CASSGTGNPKTQYF. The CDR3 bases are TGTGCCAGCAGCGGGACAGGGAATCCTAAGACCCAGTACTTC.

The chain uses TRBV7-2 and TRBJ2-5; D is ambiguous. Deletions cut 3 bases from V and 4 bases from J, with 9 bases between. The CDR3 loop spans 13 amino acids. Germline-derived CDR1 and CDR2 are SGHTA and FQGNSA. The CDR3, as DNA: TGTGCCAGCAGCTTCCCCCTCCTAGAGACCCAGTACTTC. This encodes CASSFPLLETQYF.

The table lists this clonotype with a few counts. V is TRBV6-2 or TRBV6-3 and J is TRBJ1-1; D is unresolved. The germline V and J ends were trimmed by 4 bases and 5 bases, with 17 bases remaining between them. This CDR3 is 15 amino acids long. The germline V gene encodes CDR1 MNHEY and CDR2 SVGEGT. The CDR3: CASSFFSAGSTEAFF. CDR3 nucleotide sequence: TGTGCCAGCAGTTTCTTCTCGGCGGGGAGTACTGAAGCTTTCTTT.

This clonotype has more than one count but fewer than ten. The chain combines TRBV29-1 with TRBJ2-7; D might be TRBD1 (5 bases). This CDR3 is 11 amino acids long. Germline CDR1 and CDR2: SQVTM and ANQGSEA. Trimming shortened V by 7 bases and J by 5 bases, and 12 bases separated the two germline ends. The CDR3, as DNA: TGCAGCGCCTCCAGGGTCGACGAGCAGTACTTC. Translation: CSASRVDEQYF.

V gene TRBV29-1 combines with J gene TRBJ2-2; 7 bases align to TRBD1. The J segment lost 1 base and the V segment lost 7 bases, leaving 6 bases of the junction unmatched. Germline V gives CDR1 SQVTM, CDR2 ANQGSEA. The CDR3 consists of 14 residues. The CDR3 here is CSAIRDRNTGELFF. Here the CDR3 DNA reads TGCAGCGCGATCCGGGACAGGAACACCGGGGAGCTGTTTTTT.

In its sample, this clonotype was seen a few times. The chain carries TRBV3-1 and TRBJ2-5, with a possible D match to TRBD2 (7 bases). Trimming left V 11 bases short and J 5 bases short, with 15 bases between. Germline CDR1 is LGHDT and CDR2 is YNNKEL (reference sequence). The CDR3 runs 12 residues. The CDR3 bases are TGTGCCTCGGAAGGGGGGGCGGAGACCCAGTACTTC. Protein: CASEGGAETQYF.

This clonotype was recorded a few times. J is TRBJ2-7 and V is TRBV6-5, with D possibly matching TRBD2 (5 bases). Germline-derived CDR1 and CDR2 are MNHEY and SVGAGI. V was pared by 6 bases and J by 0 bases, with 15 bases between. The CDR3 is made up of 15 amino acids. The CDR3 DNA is TGTGCCAGCAGGGAAAGCGGTCAGATCTCCTACGAGCAGTACGTC. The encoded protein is CASRESGQISYEQYV.

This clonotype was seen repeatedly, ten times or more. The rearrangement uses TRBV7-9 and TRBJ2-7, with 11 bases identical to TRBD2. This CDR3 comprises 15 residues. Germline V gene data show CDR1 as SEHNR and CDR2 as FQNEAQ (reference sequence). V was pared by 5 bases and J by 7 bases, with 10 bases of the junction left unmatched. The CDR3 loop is CASSGGLAGHIEQYV. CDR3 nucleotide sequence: TGTGCCAGCAGCGGCGGACTAGCGGGTCACATTGAGCAGTACGTC.

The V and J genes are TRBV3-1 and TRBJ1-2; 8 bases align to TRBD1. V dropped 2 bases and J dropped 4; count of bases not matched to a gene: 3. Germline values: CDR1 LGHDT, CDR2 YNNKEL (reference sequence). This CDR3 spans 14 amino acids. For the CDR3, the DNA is TGTGCCAGCAGCCAACGGGACAGGTCCTATGGCTACACCTTC. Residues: CASSQRDRSYGYTF.

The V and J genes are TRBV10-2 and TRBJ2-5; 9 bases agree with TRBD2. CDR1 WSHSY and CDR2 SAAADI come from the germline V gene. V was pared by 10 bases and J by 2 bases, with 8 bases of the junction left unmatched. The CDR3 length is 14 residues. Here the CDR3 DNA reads TGCGCCACCCGCGAGCGGGGGGTTCAAGAGACCCAGTACTTC. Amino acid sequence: CATRERGVQETQYF.

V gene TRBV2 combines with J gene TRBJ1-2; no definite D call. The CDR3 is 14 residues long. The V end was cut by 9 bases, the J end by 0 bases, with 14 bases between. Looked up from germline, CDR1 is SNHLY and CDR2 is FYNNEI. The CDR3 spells CASAGREANYGYTF. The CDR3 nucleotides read TGTGCCAGTGCAGGACGGGAAGCTAACTATGGCTACACCTTC.

The CDR3 nucleotides are TGTGCCAGCAGCCAGGGGGACAGGGCCGAAGGTATGCGGTATTTT. Amino acids: CASSQGDRAEGMRYF. This sequence joins TRBV4-2 and TRBJ2-3; 9 bases map to TRBD1. The length of the CDR3 is 15 residues. Germline-derived CDR1 and CDR2 are LGHNA and YNFKEQ. With V trimmed by 3 bases and J by 14 bases, 15 bases remained unmatched.

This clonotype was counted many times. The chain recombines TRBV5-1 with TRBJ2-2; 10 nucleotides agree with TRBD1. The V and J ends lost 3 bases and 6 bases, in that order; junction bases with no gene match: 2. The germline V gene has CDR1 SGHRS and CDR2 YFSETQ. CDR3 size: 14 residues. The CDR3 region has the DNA TGCGCCAGCAGCTGGGGACAGGGGTCCGGGGAGCTGTTTTTT. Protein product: CASSWGQGSGELFF.

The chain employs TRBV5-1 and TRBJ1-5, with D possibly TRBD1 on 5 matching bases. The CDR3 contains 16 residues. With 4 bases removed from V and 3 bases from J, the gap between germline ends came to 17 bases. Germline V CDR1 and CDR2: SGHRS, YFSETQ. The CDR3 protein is CASSRRGSPANQPQHF. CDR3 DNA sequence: TGCGCCAGCAGCCGGCGGGGCAGCCCGGCCAATCAGCCCCAGCATTTT. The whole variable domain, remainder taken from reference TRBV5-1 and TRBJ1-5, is KAGVTQTPRYLIKTRGQQVTLSCSPISGHRSVSWYQQTPGQGLQFLFEYFSETQRNKGNFPGRFSGRQFSNSRSEMNVSTLELGDSALYLCASSRRGSPANQPQHFGDGTRLSIL.

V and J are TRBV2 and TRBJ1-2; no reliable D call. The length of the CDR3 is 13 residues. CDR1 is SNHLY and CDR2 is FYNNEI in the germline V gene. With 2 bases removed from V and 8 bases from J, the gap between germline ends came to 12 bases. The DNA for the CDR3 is TGTGCCAGCAGTGAATTGGGAACGGGAGGCTACACCTTC. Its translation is CASSELGTGGYTF. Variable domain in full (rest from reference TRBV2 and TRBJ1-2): EPEVTQTPSHQVTQMGQEVILRCVPISNHLYFYWYRQILGQKVEFLVSFYNNEISEKSEIFDDQFSVERPDGSNFTLKIRSTKLEDSAMYFCASSELGTGGYTFGSGTRLTVV.

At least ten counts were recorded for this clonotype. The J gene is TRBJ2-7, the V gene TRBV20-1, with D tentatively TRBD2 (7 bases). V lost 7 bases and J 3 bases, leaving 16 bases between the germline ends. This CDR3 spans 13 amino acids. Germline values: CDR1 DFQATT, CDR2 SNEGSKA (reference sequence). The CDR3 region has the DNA TGCAGTGTTGTCGGGGGGCTTGACTACGAGCAGTACTTC. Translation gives CSVVGGLDYEQYF.